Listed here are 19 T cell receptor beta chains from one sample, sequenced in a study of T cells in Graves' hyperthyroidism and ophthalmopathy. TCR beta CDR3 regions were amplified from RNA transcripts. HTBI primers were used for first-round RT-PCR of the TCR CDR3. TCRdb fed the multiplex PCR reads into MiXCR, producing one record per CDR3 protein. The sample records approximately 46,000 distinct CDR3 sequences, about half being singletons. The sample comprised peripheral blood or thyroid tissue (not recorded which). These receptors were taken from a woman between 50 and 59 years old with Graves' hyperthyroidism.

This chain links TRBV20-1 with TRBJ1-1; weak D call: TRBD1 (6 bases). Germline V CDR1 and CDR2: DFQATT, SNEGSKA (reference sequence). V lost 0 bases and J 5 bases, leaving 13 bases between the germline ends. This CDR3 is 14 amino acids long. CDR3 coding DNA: TGCAGTGCTAGAGATTCAGGGGACCGAACTGAAGCTTTCTTT. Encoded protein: CSARDSGDRTEAFF.

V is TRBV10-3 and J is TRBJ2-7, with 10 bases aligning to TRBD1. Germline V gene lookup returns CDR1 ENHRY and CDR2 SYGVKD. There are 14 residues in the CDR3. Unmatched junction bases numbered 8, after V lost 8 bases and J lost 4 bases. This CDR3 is CAIARQGAGYEQYF. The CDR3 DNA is TGTGCCATCGCCAGACAGGGGGCCGGGTACGAGCAGTACTTC.

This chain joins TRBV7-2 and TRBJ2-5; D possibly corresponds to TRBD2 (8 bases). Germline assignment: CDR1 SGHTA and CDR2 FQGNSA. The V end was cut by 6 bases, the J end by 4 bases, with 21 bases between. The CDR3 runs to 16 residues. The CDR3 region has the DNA TGTGCCAGCAGGATAGGGGGCAGCGGGAGTTCAGAGACCCAGTACTTC. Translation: CASRIGGSGSSETQYF.

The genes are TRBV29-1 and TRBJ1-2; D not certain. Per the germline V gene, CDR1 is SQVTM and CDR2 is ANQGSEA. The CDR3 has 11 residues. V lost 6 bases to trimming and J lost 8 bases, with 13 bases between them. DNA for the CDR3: TGCAGCGTGAGGGAGGCATTAGGCTACACCTTC. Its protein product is CSVREALGYTF.

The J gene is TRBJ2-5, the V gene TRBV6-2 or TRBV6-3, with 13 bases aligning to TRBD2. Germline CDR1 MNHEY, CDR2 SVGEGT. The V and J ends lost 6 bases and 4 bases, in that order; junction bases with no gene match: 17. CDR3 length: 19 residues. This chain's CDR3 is CASSPRTSGSTGGGETQYF. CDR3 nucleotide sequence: TGTGCCAGCAGCCCCCGGACTAGCGGGAGTACAGGGGGAGGAGAGACCCAGTACTTC.

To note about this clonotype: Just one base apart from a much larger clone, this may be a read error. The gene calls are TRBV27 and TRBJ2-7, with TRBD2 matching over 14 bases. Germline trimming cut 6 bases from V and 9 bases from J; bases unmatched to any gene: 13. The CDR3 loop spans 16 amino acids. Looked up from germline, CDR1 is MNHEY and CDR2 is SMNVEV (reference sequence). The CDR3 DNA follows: TGTGCCAGCAGCTATTTGGGACTAGCGGGAGTTGGGGGGCAGTACTTC. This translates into CASSYLGLAGVGGQYF.

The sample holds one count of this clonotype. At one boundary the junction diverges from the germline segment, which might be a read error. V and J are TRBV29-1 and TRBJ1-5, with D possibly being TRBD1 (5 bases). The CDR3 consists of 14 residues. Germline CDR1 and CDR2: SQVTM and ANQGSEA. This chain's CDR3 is CSVEGTYSNQPQHF. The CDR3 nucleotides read TGCAGCGTGGAAGGGACTTATAGCAATCAGCCCCAGCATTTT.

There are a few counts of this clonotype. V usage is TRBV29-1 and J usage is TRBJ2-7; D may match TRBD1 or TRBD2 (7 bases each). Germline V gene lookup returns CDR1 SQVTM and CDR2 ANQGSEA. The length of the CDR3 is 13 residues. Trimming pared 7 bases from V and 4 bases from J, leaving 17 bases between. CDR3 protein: CSAGAGTVYEQYF. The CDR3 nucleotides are TGCAGCGCTGGAGCGGGGACAGTGTACGAGCAGTACTTC.

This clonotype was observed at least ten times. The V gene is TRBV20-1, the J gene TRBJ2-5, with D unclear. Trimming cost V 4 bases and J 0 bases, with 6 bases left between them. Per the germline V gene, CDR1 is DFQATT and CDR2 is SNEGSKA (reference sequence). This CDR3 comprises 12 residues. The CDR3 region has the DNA TGCAGTGCTACCGAGTACCAAGAGACCCAGTACTTC. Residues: CSATEYQETQYF.

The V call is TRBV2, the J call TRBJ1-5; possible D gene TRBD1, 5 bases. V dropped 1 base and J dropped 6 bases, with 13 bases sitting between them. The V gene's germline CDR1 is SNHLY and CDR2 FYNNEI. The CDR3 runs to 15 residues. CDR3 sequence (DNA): TGTGCCAGCAGTGAAGGTTGGCAGGGTGGTCAGCCCCAGCATTTT. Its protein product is CASSEGWQGGQPQHF.

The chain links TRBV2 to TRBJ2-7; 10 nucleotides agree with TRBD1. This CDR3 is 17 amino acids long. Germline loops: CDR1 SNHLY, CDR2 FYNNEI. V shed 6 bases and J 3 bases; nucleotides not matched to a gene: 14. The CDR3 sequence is CASRAGQGSLRGYEQYF. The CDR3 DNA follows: TGTGCCAGCAGAGCGGGACAGGGGTCTCTGCGGGGCTACGAGCAGTACTTC.

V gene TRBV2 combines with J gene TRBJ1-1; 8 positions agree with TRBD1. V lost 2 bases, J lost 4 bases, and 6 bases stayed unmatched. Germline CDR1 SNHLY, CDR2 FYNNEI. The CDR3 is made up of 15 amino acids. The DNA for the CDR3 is TGTGCCAGCAGTGAATACCAGGACAGGGTCACTGAAGCTTTCTTT. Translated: CASSEYQDRVTEAFF. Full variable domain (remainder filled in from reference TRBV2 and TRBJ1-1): EPEVTQTPSHQVTQMGQEVILRCVPISNHLYFYWYRQILGQKVEFLVSFYNNEISEKSEIFDDQFSVERPDGSNFTLKIRSTKLEDSAMYFCASSEYQDRVTEAFFGQGTRLTVV.

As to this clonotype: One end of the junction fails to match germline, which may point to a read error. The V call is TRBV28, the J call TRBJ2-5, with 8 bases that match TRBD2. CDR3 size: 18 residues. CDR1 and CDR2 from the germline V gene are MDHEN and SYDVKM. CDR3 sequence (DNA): TGTGACAGCCGGACTACTCAAAAGACTAGCGACCCCCAAGAGACCCAGTACTTC. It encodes CDSRTTQKTSDPQETQYF.

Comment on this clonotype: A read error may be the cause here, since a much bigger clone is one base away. The CDR3 coding sequence is TGTGCCTGGAGAGGGCAGGGGCGATATGGCTACTCCTTC. Protein sequence: CAWRGQGRYGYSF. This rearrangement joins TRBV30 to TRBJ1-2, with D possibly being TRBD1 (6 bases). Germline assignment: CDR1 GTSNPN and CDR2 SVGIG (reference sequence). This CDR3 is 13 amino acids long.

In DNA, the CDR3 is TGCAGTGCTAGAGAGGGGGGGAGGGCCAAGGAGACCCAGTACTTC. This encodes CSAREGGRAKETQYF. V and J are TRBV20-1 and TRBJ2-5, with 7 bases aligning to TRBD2. This CDR3 has 15 residues. Trimming cost V 0 bases and J 5 bases; bases outside gene matches: 9. Germline assignment: CDR1 DFQATT and CDR2 SNEGSKA (reference sequence).

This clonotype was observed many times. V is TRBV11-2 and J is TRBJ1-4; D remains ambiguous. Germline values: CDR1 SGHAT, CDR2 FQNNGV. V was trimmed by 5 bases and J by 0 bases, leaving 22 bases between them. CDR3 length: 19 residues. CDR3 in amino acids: CASSPHPGVPSATNEKLFF. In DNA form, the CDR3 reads TGTGCCAGCAGCCCGCACCCGGGAGTCCCGTCTGCAACTAATGAAAAACTGTTTTTT.

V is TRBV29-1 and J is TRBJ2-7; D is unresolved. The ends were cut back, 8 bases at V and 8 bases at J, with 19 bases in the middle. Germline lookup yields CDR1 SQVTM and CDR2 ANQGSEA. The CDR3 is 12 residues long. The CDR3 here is CSHFVGSIQQYF. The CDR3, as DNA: TGCAGCCATTTCGTCGGTAGCATCCAGCAGTACTTC.

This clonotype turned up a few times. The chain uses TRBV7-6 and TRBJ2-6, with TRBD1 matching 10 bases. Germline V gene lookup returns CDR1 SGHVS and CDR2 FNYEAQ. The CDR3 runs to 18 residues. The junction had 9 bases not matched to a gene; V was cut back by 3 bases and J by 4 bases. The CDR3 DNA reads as TGTGCCAGCAGCTTTCCCCCGGGACAGGGGCCCGGGGCCAACGTCCTGACTTTC. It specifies CASSFPPGQGPGANVLTF.

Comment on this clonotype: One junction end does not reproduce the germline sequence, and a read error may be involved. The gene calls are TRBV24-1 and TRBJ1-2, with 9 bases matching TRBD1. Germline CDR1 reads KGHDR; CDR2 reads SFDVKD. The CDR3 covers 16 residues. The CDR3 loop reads CAASARDREGVYGYTF. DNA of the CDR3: TGTGCCGCCAGTGCGCGGGACAGGGAGGGTGTCTATGGCTACACCTTC.